One and the same sample provided the 10 T cell receptor beta chains below, sequenced in a study of shared T cell receptors in the human thymus (dated by TCRdb to about 2021). The method behind the library was the immunoSEQ multiplex PCR assay. TCRdb re-hosts the immuneACCESS table, in-frame sequences only. Its copies lack some clones; in the studies checked, an unresolved V gene accounts for under half of them, and the cause for the rest is not known. Here the sample has 630,000 or so clones; around 87% occur a single time. 0.0094% of the sample rests with the top ten. This sample also appeared in a second study, on human thymus T cells.

The sequencing input was thymocytes. All receptors derive from a boy younger than two with a congenital heart defect. Donor details come from another sample of the same person, matched by shared clones.

The CDR3 DNA follows: TGTGCCAGCAGCGCCGACAGGGGGAGCACCGGGGAGCTGTTTTTT. This gives the protein CASSADRGSTGELFF. The V and J genes are TRBV7-6 and TRBJ2-2; 9 nucleotides line up with TRBD1. CDR1 is SGHVS and CDR2 is FNYEAQ in the germline V gene. The V gene end was trimmed by 5 bases and the J gene end by 4 bases; junction bases not matched to a gene: 5. This CDR3 region has 15 residues.

This clone was picked up a small number of times. The chain carries TRBV4-1 and TRBJ2-7; 7 bases fit TRBD2. V was pared by 4 bases and J by 4 bases, with 10 bases of the junction left unmatched. The length of the CDR3 is 15 residues. Per germline, CDR1 MGHRA and CDR2 YSYEKL. The CDR3 reads CASSPRSGREYEQYF. DNA of the CDR3: TGCGCCAGCAGCCCGCGGTCGGGGAGGGAGTACGAGCAGTACTTC.

The rearrangement joins TRBV4-3 to TRBJ2-7, with 10 bases matching TRBD2. The CDR3 contains 18 residues. Germline V gene lookup returns CDR1 LGHNA and CDR2 YSLEER. The trim removed 3 bases at V and 2 bases at J, leaving 13 bases unmatched. CDR3 amino acids: CASSQDARGLADPYEQYF. CDR3 sequence (DNA): TGCGCCAGCAGCCAGGACGCCCGCGGACTAGCGGACCCCTACGAGCAGTACTTC.

CDR3 nucleotides: TGTGCCACCAGCAGAGGTCTAGCCAAAAACATTCAGTACTTC. Encoded protein: CATSRGLAKNIQYF. This chain links TRBV15 with TRBJ2-4; D is ambiguous. V lost 1 base and J 0 bases, leaving 4 bases between the germline ends. Germline V gene lookup returns CDR1 LNHNV and CDR2 YYDKDF (reference sequence). This CDR3 contains 14 residues.

The chain couples TRBV27 to TRBJ2-3, with 13 bases matching TRBD2. Germline assignment: CDR1 MNHEY and CDR2 SMNVEV (reference sequence). The CDR3 is made up of 16 amino acids. The junction had 9 bases not matched to a gene; V was cut back by 4 bases and J by 8 bases. For the CDR3, the DNA is TGTGCCAGCAGTTCTCGACTAGCGGGGGGCCGTGGTACGCAGTATTTT. Amino acid sequence: CASSSRLAGGRGTQYF.

CDR3: CASSPPPGPHSGNTIYF. CDR3 coding DNA: TGTGCCAGCAGCCCCCCTCCAGGGCCCCACTCTGGAAACACCATATATTTT. The chain has TRBV28 and TRBJ1-3; tentatively, D is TRBD1 (5 bases). V lost 6 bases to trimming and J lost 0 bases, with 18 bases between them. Per germline, CDR1 MDHEN and CDR2 SYDVKM. This CDR3 has 17 amino acids.

This clone was recorded once. The J gene is TRBJ2-7, the V gene TRBV27; 8 positions match TRBD1. The J segment lost 6 bases and the V segment lost 5 bases, leaving 9 bases of the junction unmatched. Per the germline V gene, CDR1 is MNHEY and CDR2 is SMNVEV (reference sequence). The CDR3 contains 14 residues. CDR3 coding DNA: TGTGCCAGCAGTACCGGGACAGGCTCCCGCGAGCAGTACTTC. Translating it yields CASSTGTGSREQYF.

The V and J genes are TRBV4-2 and TRBJ1-3; D not resolved. CDR1 and CDR2 (germline): LGHNA, YNFKEQ. This CDR3 is 14 amino acids long. Trimming removed 4 bases from V and 4 bases from J, with 11 bases in between. CDR3 coding DNA: TGTGCCAGCAGCCTCAGGAACGAGGGAAACACCATATATTTT. Translating it yields CASSLRNEGNTIYF.

This clone was seen a single time. J is TRBJ2-3 and V is TRBV10-1, with 14 bases identical to TRBD2. This CDR3 region has 18 residues. CDR1 and CDR2 (germline): WNHNN, SYGVQD (reference sequence). With V trimmed by 5 bases and J by 0 bases, 7 bases remained unmatched. The CDR3 bases are TGCGCCAGCAGTTCCGGGACTAGCGGGAGAGGTAGCACAGATACGCAGTATTTT. Encoded protein: CASSSGTSGRGSTDTQYF.

This rearrangement joins TRBV2 to TRBJ2-3; 12 bases agree with TRBD2. V was pared by 0 bases and J by 5 bases, with 3 bases of the junction left unmatched. This CDR3 is built from 16 residues. The germline gives CDR1 SNHLY, CDR2 FYNNEI. The CDR3: CASSEARLAGEDTQYF. The CDR3 DNA is TGTGCCAGCAGTGAAGCTCGACTAGCGGGGGAAGATACGCAGTATTTT.